This T cell receptor beta chain originates from a study of CD8 T cells in ankylosing spondylitis. The CDR3 is made up of 17 amino acids. Trimming pared 0 bases from V and 0 bases from J, leaving 15 bases between. The germline V gene encodes CDR1 DFQATT and CDR2 SNEGSKA (reference sequence). Study-wide points: Blood of patients with ankylosing spondylitis appeared to be characterized by a TCR beta motif of several highly homologous variants.

In this sample, this clonotype turned up many times. Its matching antigen is unknown. Using its own MiXCR run on the 5' RACE reads, TCRdb lists one record per CDR3 protein. The data hold more than 400,000 distinct CDR3 sequences, with under 5.5% observed a single time. J is TRBJ2-1 and V is TRBV20-1; tentative D call: TRBD1 (6 bases). The specimen sequenced was blood, either unsorted or a sorted T cell fraction (not recorded which). The clonotype originates from a male donor with ankylosing spondylitis. This chain's CDR3 is CSARELTGISSYNEQFF. DNA for the CDR3: TGCAGTGCTAGAGAACTTACAGGGATCAGCTCCTACAATGAGCAGTTCTTC.